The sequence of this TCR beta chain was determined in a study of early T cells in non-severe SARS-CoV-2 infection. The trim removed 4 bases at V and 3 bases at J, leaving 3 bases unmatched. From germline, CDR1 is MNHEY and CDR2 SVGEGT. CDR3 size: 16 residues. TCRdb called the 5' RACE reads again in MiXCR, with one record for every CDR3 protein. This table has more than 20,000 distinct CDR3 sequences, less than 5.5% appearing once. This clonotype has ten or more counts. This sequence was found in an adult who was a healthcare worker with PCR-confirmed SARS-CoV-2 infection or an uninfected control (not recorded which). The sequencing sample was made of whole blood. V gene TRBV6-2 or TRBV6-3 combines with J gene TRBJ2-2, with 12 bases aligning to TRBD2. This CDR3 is CASSSRLAGDTGELFF. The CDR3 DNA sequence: TGTGCCAGCAGTTCCCGACTAGCGGGAGACACCGGGGAGCTGTTTTTT.